One sample yielded the 19 T cell receptor beta chains listed below, sequenced in a study of post-analysis software for immune sequencing data. TCR beta cDNA libraries included unique molecular identifiers. A single record per CDR3 protein comes from TCRdb applying MiXCR to the PCR reads. The data hold hundreds of thousands of distinct CDR3 sequences, with about 50% observed a single time. Their recognized antigens are unknown. Study-wide results and limits: When patients were compared with controls, roughly five TRBV segments were more frequent, TRBV5-6, TRBV5-1 and TRBV20-1 among them.

The sample comprised blood. All receptors come from a girl under 18 with multiple sclerosis.

This clonotype was picked up a small number of times. The gene calls are TRBV7-2 and TRBJ2-2; D is perhaps TRBD2 (5 bases). Germline V gives CDR1 SGHTA, CDR2 FQGNSA. The CDR3 is made up of 16 amino acids. The V end lost 0 bases, the J end lost 8 bases, and 16 bases lay between the germline ends. CDR3: CASSLALGGFRGELFF. DNA for the CDR3: TGTGCCAGCAGCTTAGCGCTCGGAGGCTTTAGAGGGGAGCTGTTTTTT.

The V call is TRBV6-5, the J call TRBJ1-1; TRBD1 is a possible D gene (5 bases). The CDR3 runs 15 residues. The germline V and J ends were trimmed by 1 base and 4 bases, with 13 bases remaining between them. The germline CDR1 and CDR2 sequences are MNHEY and SVGAGI. The CDR3 nucleotides read TGTGCCAGCAGTTACTGGGGGGGTCGGAGCACTGAAGCTTTCTTT. Its protein product is CASSYWGGRSTEAFF.

This clonotype was observed a single time. The chain is built from TRBV20-1 and TRBJ2-1, with 8 bases fitting TRBD1. Germline V gene sequence: CDR1 DFQATT, CDR2 SNEGSKA (reference sequence). The CDR3 totals 13 residues. J gave up 6 bases and V 4 bases, and 5 bases lay outside the gene matches. The CDR3 is CSANPRGPNEQFF. The CDR3 coding sequence is TGCAGTGCTAATCCCAGGGGGCCCAATGAGCAGTTCTTC.

As DNA, the CDR3 is TGTGCCAGCAGCTTAGAGGGAGGGGCGACGGGCTACACCTTC. Encoded protein: CASSLEGGATGYTF. The rearrangement links TRBV7-9 to TRBJ1-2; TRBD1 is a possible D gene (5 bases). Trimming took off 1 base at V and 8 bases at J, with 14 bases between the two ends. Per germline, CDR1 SEHNR and CDR2 FQNEAQ (reference sequence). The CDR3 length is 14 residues.

This rearrangement joins TRBV25-1 to TRBJ2-7, with D perhaps assigned TRBD1 or TRBD2 (5 bases each). This CDR3 comprises 13 residues. Between the trimmed V and J ends, which lost 3 bases and 6 bases, there was a span of 12 bases. Germline CDR1 is MGHDK and CDR2 is SYGVNS. CDR3 sequence reads: CASSDGTRSEQYF. The CDR3 DNA is TGTGCCAGCAGTGACGGGACCAGATCCGAGCAGTACTTC.

This clonotype was observed a handful of times. The chain couples TRBV20-1 to TRBJ1-1; no reliable D call. V lost 6 bases and J lost 8, with 22 bases in between. The CDR3 consists of 14 residues. Germline CDR1 and CDR2: DFQATT and SNEGSKA (reference sequence). The CDR3 nucleotides are TGCAGTGCCCTCATAGGAGGGAGGGAGACCGAAGCTTTCTTT. Translating gives CSALIGGRETEAFF.

The chain employs TRBV10-3 and TRBJ2-7, with 9 positions matching TRBD1. J lost 1 base, V lost 4 bases, and 5 bases had no gene match. Germline-derived CDR1 and CDR2 are ENHRY and SYGVKD. This CDR3 spans 15 amino acids. CDR3 DNA sequence: TGTGCCATCAGTGGCGGGACAGGGCATTCCTACGAGCAGTACTTC. It translates to CAISGGTGHSYEQYF.

V and J are TRBV12-3 or TRBV12-4 and TRBJ2-4, with D unresolved. V lost 6 bases to trimming and J lost 0 bases, with 15 bases between them. The CDR3 extends over 16 amino acids. The CDR3 sequence is CASSRVGPLAKNIQYF. CDR3 DNA: TGTGCCAGCAGCCGGGTAGGGCCCTTAGCCAAAAACATTCAGTACTTC.

The gene calls are TRBV27 and TRBJ2-5; TRBD1 agrees at 7 bases. Per germline, CDR1 MNHEY and CDR2 SMNVEV (reference sequence). The CDR3 loop spans 14 amino acids. V trimming: 7 bases; J trimming: 2 bases; junction bases outside the gene matches: 7. The CDR3 protein is CASKTRQGQETQYF. In DNA form, the CDR3 reads TGTGCCAGCAAAACCCGACAGGGACAAGAGACCCAGTACTTC.

The DNA of the CDR3 is TGTGCCATCAGAAAAGGACAGAGGGTCCCGGGGCAGTACTTC. Residues: CAIRKGQRVPGQYF. The chain combines TRBV10-3 with TRBJ2-5, with D perhaps matching TRBD1 (6 bases). V was pared by 6 bases and J by 11 bases, with 22 bases between. This CDR3 spans 14 amino acids. The V gene's germline CDR1 is ENHRY and CDR2 SYGVKD.

This clonotype was detected only a few times. The chain couples TRBV20-1 to TRBJ2-1; 8 nucleotides line up with TRBD1. The DNA end favors TRBJ2-7, so the J call may be wrong. CDR1 and CDR2 (germline): DFQATT, SNEGSKA (reference sequence). CDR3 length equals 16 residues. The CDR3 DNA reads TGCAGTGCTAGAGATCCTGGCCGGACAGGGATCAACGAGCAGTACTTC. Translation gives CSARDPGRTGINEQYF.

The genes are TRBV20-1 and TRBJ2-1, with TRBD2 matching over 10 bases. V was clipped by 3 bases and J by 3 bases; unmatched bases: 5. The CDR3 covers 15 residues. Germline assignment: CDR1 DFQATT and CDR2 SNEGSKA (reference sequence). The CDR3 is CSARTLAGVYNEQFF. The CDR3 DNA follows: TGCAGTGCTAGGACCCTAGCGGGAGTCTACAATGAGCAGTTCTTC.

This clonotype turned up a few times. The V call is TRBV29-1, the J call TRBJ2-7; tentative D call: TRBD2 (5 bases). The CDR3 is 15 amino acids. CDR1 is SQVTM and CDR2 is ANQGSEA in the germline V gene. V was cut by 5 bases and J by 3 bases, with 20 bases left in between. For the CDR3, the DNA is TGCAGCGTTTCATCTGAGGGTCGTTCGATCTACGAGCAGTACTTC. Translating gives CSVSSEGRSIYEQYF.

This clonotype was found a few times. V is TRBV6-5 and J is TRBJ2-5; D is perhaps TRBD1 (6 bases). The J call may be wrong; the DNA end is better matched by TRBJ2-7. The CDR3 consists of 16 residues. Per germline, CDR1 MNHEY and CDR2 SVGAGI. The CDR3 coding sequence is TGTGCCAGCAGTAGGGGGATGGGTCTCAGTATCTACGAGCAGTACTTC. It is translated as CASSRGMGLSIYEQYF.

A word on this clonotype: An end of the junction does not agree with germline; a read error may underlie this. This chain joins TRBV7-9 and TRBJ1-2; D unclear. This CDR3 has 14 residues. Looked up from germline, CDR1 is SEHNR and CDR2 is FQNEAQ (reference sequence). Here the CDR3 reads CSSSLVSRQNGYTF. Written as DNA, the CDR3 is TGTTCCAGCAGCTTAGTGTCTAGGCAGAATGGCTACACCTTC.

For this clonotype: Relative to the germline gene, one junction end is altered; a read error may explain this. The chain uses TRBV5-4 and TRBJ2-2; TRBD1 matches at 7 bases. CDR3 size: 15 residues. The germline V gene has CDR1 SGHNT and CDR2 YYREEE (reference sequence). The CDR3 loop reads CASSLLTGATGERFF. The CDR3 coding sequence is TGTGCCAGCAGCTTGCTCACAGGGGCCACCGGGGAGCGGTTTTTT.

The chain combines TRBV6-1 with TRBJ1-2; possible D gene TRBD1, 5 bases. Between the trimmed V and J ends, which lost 4 bases and 4 bases, there was a span of 10 bases. The CDR3 contains 13 residues. Germline CDR1 is MNHNS and CDR2 is SASEGT. As DNA, the CDR3 is TGTGCCAGCAGTGCCCGGGGGACCTATGGCTACACCTTC. Translation gives CASSARGTYGYTF.

The chain couples TRBV20-1 to TRBJ2-1, with D hard to call. Trimming cost V 2 bases and J 5 bases, with 7 bases left between them. The CDR3 extends over 12 amino acids. CDR1 DFQATT and CDR2 SNEGSKA come from the germline V gene (reference sequence). The CDR3 nucleotides read TGCAGTGCTAGACCCCAAAACAATGAGCAGTTCTTC. Its translation: CSARPQNNEQFF.

V usage is TRBV12-3 or TRBV12-4 and J usage is TRBJ2-7; TRBD1 agrees at 7 bases. V lost 4 bases and J lost 3; bases outside the gene matches: 6. This CDR3 has 14 residues. For the CDR3, the DNA is TGTGCCAGCAGTTGGGACAGCCGCCGCTACGAGCAGTACTTC. Amino acids: CASSWDSRRYEQYF.